These 15 T cell receptor beta chains were all obtained from the same sample, sequenced in a study of Tregs in tolerant kidney transplant recipients. Profiling relied on immunoSEQ multiplex PCR, and the TCRdb table lists in-frame clones only, not all of them. The sample holds about 110,000 clones; around 87% are singletons and the top ten take roughly 0.31%. Sequencing was performed on CD4+ T cells from blood, taken before the transplant. The receptor set was obtained from a human donor who received a combined kidney and bone marrow transplant.

J is TRBJ1-1 and V is TRBV7-9; weak D call: TRBD1 (6 bases). Germline V CDR1 and CDR2: SEHNR, FQNEAQ (reference sequence). Trimming removed 2 bases at V and 2 bases at J, with 9 bases between. The CDR3 is made up of 14 amino acids. CDR3 sequence: CASSLLGGNTEAFF. The CDR3 region has the DNA TGTGCCAGCAGCTTATTAGGGGGAAACACTGAAGCTTTCTTT.

The chain recombines TRBV9 with TRBJ2-3, with a possible D match to TRBD2 (5 bases). CDR3 length: 16 amino acids. V dropped 2 bases and J dropped 0 bases, with 13 bases sitting between them. Germline CDR1 and CDR2: SGDLS and YYNGEE. The CDR3 sequence is CASSVRETSSTDTQYF. The CDR3 DNA follows: TGTGCCAGCAGCGTCCGGGAAACCTCTAGCACAGATACGCAGTATTTT.

A single count supports this clone. The chain combines TRBV28 with TRBJ2-7, with D possibly matching TRBD1 (5 bases). Trimming left V 4 bases short and J 3 bases short, with 10 bases between. This CDR3 has 13 amino acids. Germline lookup yields CDR1 MDHEN and CDR2 SYDVKM. CDR3 in DNA: TGTGCCAGCAGTTCCGCAGGGATCTACGAGCAGTACTTC. Translating it yields CASSSAGIYEQYF.

The chain joins TRBV6-1 to TRBJ1-5; a weak D match, TRBD1 (5 bases). The ends were cut back, 7 bases at V and 0 bases at J, with 13 bases in the middle. The V gene's germline CDR1 is MNHNS and CDR2 SASEGT. This CDR3 is 15 amino acids long. CDR3 nucleotide sequence: TGTGCCAGCATCGAGCAGGGTTATAGCAATCAGCCCCAGCATTTT. Its translation is CASIEQGYSNQPQHF.

V is TRBV19 and J is TRBJ1-5, with 8 bases aligning to TRBD1. CDR1 LNHDA and CDR2 SQIVND come from the germline V gene (reference sequence). This CDR3 contains 16 residues. V was clipped by 3 bases and J by 7 bases; unmatched bases: 11. CDR3 in amino acids: CASSMWGSTGVQPQHF. CDR3 in DNA: TGTGCCAGTAGTATGTGGGGATCGACAGGGGTGCAGCCCCAGCATTTT.

V gene TRBV9 combines with J gene TRBJ1-3; 9 bases map to TRBD1. The J segment lost 2 bases and the V segment lost 2 bases, leaving 8 bases of the junction unmatched. The CDR3 is made up of 17 amino acids. The germline V gene encodes CDR1 SGDLS and CDR2 YYNGEE. The CDR3 here is CASSVRDRALTGNTIYF. Written as DNA, the CDR3 is TGTGCCAGCAGCGTCCGGGACAGGGCATTAACTGGAAACACCATATATTTT.

This clone was found once. This rearrangement joins TRBV11-1 to TRBJ2-2; D perhaps matches TRBD1 (6 bases). Germline-derived CDR1 and CDR2 are SGHAT and FQDESV (reference sequence). V shed 5 bases and J shed 3 bases, with 10 bases lying between them. The CDR3 spans 14 residues. CDR3 DNA sequence: TGTGCCAGCAGCCACCACAGGGACACCGGGGAGCTGTTTTTT. Translation: CASSHHRDTGELFF.

The chain uses TRBV6-1 and TRBJ1-3; 8 positions match TRBD1. Losses at the gene ends were 6 bases for V and 3 bases for J; bases not matched to a gene: 4. This CDR3 has 14 residues. Germline loops: CDR1 MNHNS, CDR2 SASEGT. The CDR3 sequence is CASRDRAIGNTIYF. Here the CDR3 DNA reads TGTGCCAGCAGGGACAGGGCTATTGGAAACACCATATATTTT.

This chain connects TRBV6-5 to TRBJ2-7, with D perhaps matching TRBD1 (6 bases). Deletions cut 8 bases from V and 5 bases from J, with 16 bases between. CDR3 length: 13 amino acids. Per germline, CDR1 MNHEY and CDR2 SVGAGI. This chain's CDR3 is CASVHRVLHEQYF. Here the CDR3 DNA reads TGTGCCAGCGTCCACAGGGTATTACACGAGCAGTACTTC.

As DNA, the CDR3 is TGTGCCAGCAGCGACAGGATGCGGACCTCTGGGGCCAACGTCCTGACTTTC. It codes for CASSDRMRTSGANVLTF. The chain uses TRBV9 and TRBJ2-6; D possibly corresponds to TRBD1 (5 bases). Germline V gene data show CDR1 as SGDLS and CDR2 as YYNGEE. Trimming pared 3 bases from V and 0 bases from J, leaving 13 bases between. This CDR3 spans 17 amino acids. The complete variable domain, with remaining parts taken from reference TRBV9 and TRBJ2-6, reads DSGVTQTPKHLITATGQRVTLRCSPRSGDLSVYWYQQSLDQGLQFLIQYYNGEERAKGNILERFSAQQFPDLHSELNLSSLELGDSALYFCASSDRMRTSGANVLTFGAGSRLTVL.

This sequence joins TRBV28 and TRBJ1-4; a possible D gene is TRBD1 (6 bases). V dropped 6 bases and J dropped 3 bases, with 14 bases sitting between them. The CDR3 contains 15 residues. Germline V gene sequence: CDR1 MDHEN, CDR2 SYDVKM. For the CDR3, the DNA is TGTGCCAGCAGACCAACAGGGTTGGCTAATGAAAAACTGTTTTTT. Translating it yields CASRPTGLANEKLFF.

This clone was seen only a few times. The rearrangement uses TRBV7-2 and TRBJ1-2, with a possible D match to TRBD1 (5 bases). V lost 4 bases and J lost 4, with 10 bases in between. The V gene's germline CDR1 is SGHTA and CDR2 FQGNSA. This CDR3 spans 13 amino acids. The CDR3 is CASSSTESYGYTF. In DNA form, the CDR3 reads TGTGCCAGCAGCTCGACAGAGTCCTATGGCTACACCTTC.

The chain joins TRBV11-2 to TRBJ2-7; perhaps TRBD1 as D (6 bases). Germline CDR1 and CDR2: SGHAT and FQNNGV. V was trimmed by 0 bases and J by 5 bases, leaving 8 bases between them. The length of the CDR3 is 13 residues. CDR3 coding DNA: TGTGCCAGCAGCTTAGACAGGGGTGACGAGCAGTACTTC. Its protein is CASSLDRGDEQYF.

This clone is termed medium-sized. This chain links TRBV19 with TRBJ2-1; the match to TRBD2 covers 14 bases. J gave up 8 bases and V 5 bases, and 14 bases lay outside the gene matches. From germline, CDR1 is LNHDA and CDR2 SQIVND (reference sequence). This CDR3 comprises 18 residues. The CDR3 nucleotides read TGTGCCAGTAGTTGGGCCCAGGGACTAGCGGGAGTGGCCCATGAGCAGTTCTTC. Translation gives CASSWAQGLAGVAHEQFF.

V is TRBV11-3 and J is TRBJ2-1; 7 positions agree with TRBD2. Looked up from germline, CDR1 is SGHNT and CDR2 is YENEEA. CDR3 length: 16 amino acids. Trimming cost V 1 base and J 5 bases; bases outside gene matches: 8. The CDR3, as DNA: TGTGCCAGCAGCTTAGCATCTAGCGGAGGGAACAATGAGCAGTTCTTC. The encoded protein is CASSLASSGGNNEQFF. The whole variable domain, remainder taken from reference TRBV11-3 and TRBJ2-1, is EAGVVQSPRYKIIEKKQPVAFWCNPISGHNTLYWYLQNLGQGPELLIRYENEEAVDDSQLPKDRFSAERLKGVDSTLKIQPAELGDSAVYLCASSLASSGGNNEQFFGPGTRLTVL.